The TCR beta chain described here comes from a study of spatial heterogeneity in lung cancer. The wider study: There was a strong correlation between the counts of TCR transcripts measured in tumor regions and a T cell transcriptional module score that was calculated from matched bulk RNA-seq. An average of more than ten raw reads was observed per unique TCR and UMI combination.

Findings of the study overall: Estimation of coverage gave values of approximately 6.8% for alpha and approximately 13% for beta chains in tumor T cells. For expanded intratumoral alpha and beta TCRs, counts tracked tumor mutation counts.

Time point indicated: sample taken at primary tumor resection. As regards this clonotype: Its antigen is as yet unknown.

TCRdb recomputed calls from the 5' RACE reads with MiXCR, one row per CDR3 protein. This table has about 20,000 distinct CDR3 sequences, 7% to 7.5% appearing once. The CDR3 consists of 13 residues. Trimming removed 5 bases from V and 6 bases from J; junction bases left unmatched: 6. From germline, CDR1 is MDHEN and CDR2 SYDVKM. The sample in question was lung tumor tissue, obtained at surgery. The gene calls are TRBV28 and TRBJ1-1; TRBD1 matches 7 bases. The source of this sequence is a female donor with early-stage non-small cell lung cancer. The CDR3 here is CASSAGGGPEAFF. The CDR3 DNA is TGTGCCAGCAGTGCAGGGGGGGGTCCTGAAGCTTTCTTT.